This TCR beta chain was obtained from a study of cytomegalovirus exposure and HLA in healthy donors. CDR1 is SEHNR and CDR2 is FQNEAQ in the germline V gene (reference sequence). V lost 2 bases, J lost 8 bases, and 12 bases lay in between. The CDR3 consists of 13 residues. PCR amplification relied on 60 Vbeta primers (plus 13 Jbeta primers). The assay was immunoSEQ multiplex PCR, and TCRdb's table has in-frame clones only and misses some. The sample lists around 150,000 clones, approximately 72% occurring once. The chain couples TRBV7-9 to TRBJ1-2; D gene unclear. The TCR comes from a man aged 35 to 55 in good health and CMV-seropositive. Sequenced: PBMCs. CDR3 nucleotides: TGTGCCAGCAGCTTAAGTCTCCTGAGCGGCTACACCTTC. This translates into CASSLSLLSGYTF.